This T cell receptor (beta chain) came from a study of T cells in Graves' hyperthyroidism and ophthalmopathy. The study, taken as a whole, reports: Blood also carried most thyroid clonotypes expanded above 0.001.

Researchers took RNA transcripts and amplified the TCR beta CDR3 regions from them. HTBI primers were the set used in a first-round RT-PCR of the TCR CDR3. TCRdb reanalysed the multiplex PCR reads using MiXCR and keeps one entry per CDR3 protein. Among 480,000 or so distinct CDR3 sequences, roughly 14% were seen once, and the ten largest hold about 17%. Concerning this clonotype itself: Its antigen remains unidentified.

The CDR3 runs 14 residues. V was trimmed by 1 base and J by 3 bases, leaving 12 bases between them. Germline CDR1 and CDR2: SQVTM and ANQGSEA. The specimen was blood. The clonotype comes from a woman younger than 30 with Graves' hyperthyroidism. V gene TRBV29-1 combines with J gene TRBJ1-2; weak D call: TRBD1 (5 bases). DNA of the CDR3: TGCAGCGTTGAAGGCAGGGATTGGGACTATGGCTACACCTTC. Residues: CSVEGRDWDYGYTF.